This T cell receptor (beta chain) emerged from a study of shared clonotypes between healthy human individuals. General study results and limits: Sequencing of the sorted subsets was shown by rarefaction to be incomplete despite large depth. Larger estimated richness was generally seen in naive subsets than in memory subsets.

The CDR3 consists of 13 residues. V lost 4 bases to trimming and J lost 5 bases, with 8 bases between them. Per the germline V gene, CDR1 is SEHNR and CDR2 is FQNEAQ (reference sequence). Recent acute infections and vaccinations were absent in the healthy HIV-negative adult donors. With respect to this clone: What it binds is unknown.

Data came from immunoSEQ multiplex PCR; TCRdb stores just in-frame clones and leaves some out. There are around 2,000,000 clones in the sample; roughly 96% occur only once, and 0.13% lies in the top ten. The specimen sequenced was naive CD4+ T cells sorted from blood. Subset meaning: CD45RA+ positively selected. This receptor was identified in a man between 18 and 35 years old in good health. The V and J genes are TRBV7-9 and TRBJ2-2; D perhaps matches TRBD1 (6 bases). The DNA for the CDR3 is TGTGCCAGCAGCTCCCAGGGGACCGGGGAGCTGTTTTTT. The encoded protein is CASSSQGTGELFF.